The 27 T cell receptor beta chains listed next were all sequenced from one sample in a study of blood T cells in healthy people across ages. The authors ran a second PCR of about 7 to 11 cycles using a sample-barcoded 5' primer and a J-beta primer mix. TCRdb reprocessed the 5' RACE reads with MiXCR, giving one entry per CDR3 protein. The sample has roughly 2 million distinct CDR3 sequences, about 49% seen once; the top ten hold 2% to 2.5%. Sequencing was performed on blood. All receptors derive from a woman in her thirties or forties in good health.

The chain recombines TRBV20-1 with TRBJ1-2; 7 positions agree with TRBD1. Looked up from germline, CDR1 is DFQATT and CDR2 is SNEGSKA (reference sequence). The CDR3 has 14 amino acids. The trim removed 2 bases at V and 4 bases at J, leaving 7 bases unmatched. The CDR3 DNA sequence: TGCAGTGCTAGACCGGCAGGGGGTAGCTATGGCTACACCTTC. This encodes CSARPAGGSYGYTF.

This clonotype has only a few counts. The rearrangement links TRBV5-1 to TRBJ2-1; TRBD1 agrees at 7 bases. This CDR3 comprises 14 residues. V lost 3 bases and J lost 7; bases outside the gene matches: 7. Looked up from germline, CDR1 is SGHRS and CDR2 is YFSETQ. The CDR3 reads CASSSMDRSNEQFF. CDR3 DNA sequence: TGCGCCAGCAGCTCGATGGACAGGTCAAATGAGCAGTTCTTC.

The V call is TRBV28, the J call TRBJ2-5; D ambiguous. Trimming pared 6 bases from V and 4 bases from J, leaving 12 bases between. The length of the CDR3 is 13 residues. Germline assignment: CDR1 MDHEN and CDR2 SYDVKM. DNA for the CDR3: TGTGCCAGCAGGGTTATTGGGGTAGAGACCCAGTACTTC. Its translation is CASRVIGVETQYF.

This clonotype has only a few counts. CDR3 in DNA: TGCGCCAGCAGCCAATTGGGACAGACCCAGTACTTC. Its protein product is CASSQLGQTQYF. This chain links TRBV4-3 with TRBJ2-5, with D possibly called TRBD1 or TRBD2 (5 bases each). The CDR3 loop spans 12 amino acids. V lost 2 bases to trimming and J lost 6 bases, with 7 bases between them. Germline V gives CDR1 LGHNA, CDR2 YSLEER.

This sequence joins TRBV11-3 and TRBJ2-7, with D perhaps matching TRBD1 (6 bases). The CDR3 covers 13 residues. Germline CDR1 is SGHNT and CDR2 is YENEEA. Trimming removed 4 bases at V and 3 bases at J, with 10 bases between. In DNA, the CDR3 is TGTGCCAGCAGCTCTCAGGGGTACTACGAGCAGTACTTC. Translation gives CASSSQGYYEQYF.

The chain is built from TRBV29-1 and TRBJ1-2; no clear D. CDR3 size: 13 residues. The V end lost 5 bases, the J end lost 1 base, and 11 bases lay between the germline ends. Germline CDR1 reads SQVTM; CDR2 reads ANQGSEA. In nucleotides, the CDR3 is TGCAGCGTTCCAGCTGTATTTAACTATGGCTACACCTTC. As protein: CSVPAVFNYGYTF.

This clonotype was observed at least ten times. V and J are TRBV6-2 or TRBV6-3 and TRBJ2-7; D is unclear. The V and J ends lost 3 bases and 3 bases respectively, with 6 bases between them. This CDR3 is built from 12 residues. In germline, CDR1 is MNHEY, CDR2 SVGEGT. The CDR3 loop is CASSYGVYEQYF. The CDR3 nucleotides read TGTGCCAGCAGTTATGGCGTCTACGAGCAGTACTTC.

The chain uses TRBV7-2 and TRBJ2-3, with D unclear. Trimming shortened V by 2 bases and J by 2 bases, and 11 bases separated the two germline ends. Germline-derived CDR1 and CDR2 are SGHTA and FQGNSA. This CDR3 spans 15 amino acids. The CDR3 bases are TGTGCCAGCAGCTTAATTGGGCGGAACACAGATACGCAGTATTTT. This codes for CASSLIGRNTDTQYF.

The V call is TRBV5-6, the J call TRBJ2-1, with TRBD2 identical over 15 bases. This CDR3 has 17 amino acids. Germline CDR1 reads SGHDT; CDR2 reads YYEEEE. With V trimmed by 4 bases and J by 4 bases, 6 bases remained unmatched. Here the CDR3 DNA reads TGTGCCAGCAGCGATGGACTAGCGGGGGGGCGGTACAATGAGCAGTTCTTC. Encoded protein: CASSDGLAGGRYNEQFF.

This clonotype has at least ten counts. The chain carries TRBV7-9 and TRBJ2-5, with unresolved D. CDR1 SEHNR and CDR2 FQNEAQ come from the germline V gene (reference sequence). The CDR3 loop spans 14 amino acids. Trimming pared 1 base from V and 0 bases from J, leaving 6 bases between. This CDR3 is CASSLGEYQETQYF. CDR3 in DNA: TGTGCCAGCAGCTTAGGAGAGTACCAAGAGACCCAGTACTTC.

The J gene is TRBJ1-2, the V gene TRBV20-1, with TRBD1 matching 8 bases. The CDR3 spans 14 residues. Germline trimming cut 3 bases from V and 3 bases from J; bases unmatched to any gene: 6. Germline assignment: CDR1 DFQATT and CDR2 SNEGSKA (reference sequence). CDR3 loop: CSARPQGADYGYTF. CDR3 bases: TGCAGTGCTAGGCCCCAGGGGGCGGACTATGGCTACACCTTC.

The chain is built from TRBV11-2 and TRBJ1-5; D unresolved. The CDR3 contains 14 residues. Germline V gene lookup returns CDR1 SGHAT and CDR2 FQNNGV. V lost 5 bases to trimming and J lost 0 bases, with 8 bases between them. The CDR3 sequence: CASSMGFSNQPQHF. CDR3 nucleotide sequence: TGTGCCAGCAGCATGGGATTTAGCAATCAGCCCCAGCATTTT.

CDR3 loop: CASSVGLAYNEQFF. In DNA, the CDR3 is TGTGCCAGCAGTGTGGGACTAGCGTACAATGAGCAGTTCTTC. J is TRBJ2-1 and V is TRBV27, with 10 bases matching TRBD2. Looked up from germline, CDR1 is MNHEY and CDR2 is SMNVEV (reference sequence). J was trimmed by 4 bases and V by 5 bases; bases with no gene match: 2. There are 14 residues in the CDR3.

This clonotype was recorded a few times. This chain connects TRBV7-2 to TRBJ2-5; tentative D call: TRBD1 (5 bases). V gave up 1 base and J gave up 5 bases, with 11 bases separating them. Germline CDR1 is SGHTA and CDR2 is FQGNSA. CDR3 length: 14 residues. In nucleotides, the CDR3 is TGTGCCAGCAGCTTAGTCAGGACACGGGAGACCCAGTACTTC. Protein product: CASSLVRTRETQYF.

The genes are TRBV4-3 and TRBJ2-3; no firm D call. The CDR3 runs to 12 residues. V lost 0 bases and J 8 bases, leaving 6 bases between the germline ends. CDR1 is LGHNA and CDR2 is YSLEER in the germline V gene. DNA for the CDR3: TGCGCCAGCAGCCAAGATCAGGCTACGCAGTATTTT. Protein sequence: CASSQDQATQYF.

The chain combines TRBV12-3 or TRBV12-4 with TRBJ2-5; the match to TRBD1 covers 9 bases. V lost 6 bases and J lost 5; bases outside the gene matches: 10. The CDR3 has 15 amino acids. In DNA, the CDR3 is TGTGCCAGCAGATCTAACAGGGGGCTCTGGGAGACCCAGTACTTC. It encodes CASRSNRGLWETQYF.

The V call is TRBV12-3 or TRBV12-4, the J call TRBJ1-6; 10 bases fit TRBD1. The junction had 5 bases not matched to a gene; V was cut back by 3 bases and J by 6 bases. This CDR3 has 16 amino acids. The DNA of the CDR3 is TGTGCCAGCAGTTTTCTCAGGGACAGGGGTAATTCACCCCTCCACTTT. It translates to CASSFLRDRGNSPLHF.

The chain joins TRBV29-1 to TRBJ2-5; D assignment may be TRBD1 or TRBD2 (5 bases each). Germline V gene data show CDR1 as SQVTM and CDR2 as ANQGSEA. V dropped 4 bases and J dropped 4 bases, with 10 bases sitting between them. The CDR3 is 12 amino acids. The CDR3 loop reads CSVGIGGETQYF. CDR3 nucleotides: TGCAGCGTTGGTATTGGGGGAGAGACCCAGTACTTC.

The chain is built from TRBV15 and TRBJ1-1; 7 bases align to TRBD1. The germline gives CDR1 LNHNV, CDR2 YYDKDF (reference sequence). V lost 3 bases, J lost 0 bases, and 10 bases stayed unmatched. This CDR3 is built from 17 residues. CDR3 DNA: TGTGCCACCAGCAGTCCCATTGAGGGGGCCATGAACACTGAAGCTTTCTTT. Residues: CATSSPIEGAMNTEAFF.

This clonotype was picked up a small number of times. V usage is TRBV6-5 and J usage is TRBJ2-7; perhaps TRBD1 as D (6 bases). Per the germline V gene, CDR1 is MNHEY and CDR2 is SVGAGI. V was pared by 6 bases and J by 2 bases, with 17 bases between. The CDR3 has 15 amino acids. In nucleotides, the CDR3 is TGTGCCAGCAGGCCCAGACAGGTCGGTGCCTACGAGCAGTACTTC. This gives the protein CASRPRQVGAYEQYF.

This clonotype was recorded a few times. This rearrangement joins TRBV7-2 to TRBJ2-4; D ambiguous. This CDR3 is 14 amino acids long. Per germline, CDR1 SGHTA and CDR2 FQGNSA. Trimming took off 0 bases at V and 6 bases at J, with 9 bases between the two ends. The CDR3 sequence: CASSLAGSVNIQYF. CDR3 bases: TGTGCCAGCAGCTTAGCTGGATCGGTAAACATTCAGTACTTC.

The genes are TRBV5-1 and TRBJ2-3; D uncertain. V was cut by 1 base and J by 4 bases, with 7 bases left in between. The germline V gene has CDR1 SGHRS and CDR2 YFSETQ. The CDR3 is 13 amino acids. The CDR3 loop is CASSLQRPDTQYF. The CDR3 DNA follows: TGCGCCAGCAGCTTGCAGCGCCCAGATACGCAGTATTTT.

The chain links TRBV7-9 to TRBJ1-2, with 10 bases fitting TRBD1. Germline V CDR1 and CDR2: SEHNR, FQNEAQ (reference sequence). The CDR3 has 18 amino acids. V lost 4 bases to trimming and J lost 2 bases; unmatched junction nucleotides: 13. The CDR3 nucleotides are TGTGCCAGCAGCTCACAGCCCCGGACAGGGGGAGGGAACTATGGCTACACCTTC. It encodes CASSSQPRTGGGNYGYTF.

The gene calls are TRBV20-1 and TRBJ2-1; D may correspond to TRBD1 or TRBD2 (5 bases each). Trimming shortened V by 6 bases and J by 9 bases, and 24 bases separated the two germline ends. The CDR3 spans 15 residues. From germline, CDR1 is DFQATT and CDR2 SNEGSKA (reference sequence). CDR3 coding DNA: TGCAGTGCAGCATTATTGGGGGAGCAGACCGGTGAGCAGTTCTTC. Protein product: CSAALLGEQTGEQFF.

This clonotype has more than one count but fewer than ten. The CDR3 nucleotides are TGTGCCAGCTCACACGCTAACTATGGCTACACCTTC. Amino acids: CASSHANYGYTF. The V call is TRBV18, the J call TRBJ1-2; D uncertain. This CDR3 is built from 12 residues. Germline V CDR1 and CDR2: KGHSH, LQKENI. Trimming left V 4 bases short and J 0 bases short, with 3 bases between.

This clonotype showed up many times. The chain couples TRBV7-9 to TRBJ1-6, with D perhaps matching TRBD1 (5 bases). CDR1 and CDR2 from the germline V gene are SEHNR and FQNEAQ (reference sequence). The ends were cut back, 5 bases at V and 8 bases at J, with 25 bases in the middle. The CDR3 is 18 residues long. CDR3 in amino acids: CASSQPTVGVDPHSPLHF. The CDR3 coding sequence is TGTGCCAGCAGCCAACCGACAGTCGGGGTTGATCCCCATTCACCCCTCCACTTT.

The chain carries TRBV18 and TRBJ2-3; no clear D. Germline lookup yields CDR1 KGHSH and CDR2 LQKENI. The CDR3 consists of 13 residues. Deletions cut 2 bases from V and 4 bases from J, with 7 bases between. CDR3 nucleotides: TGTGCCAGCTCACCAGAGAGACCAGATACGCAGTATTTT. Translation: CASSPERPDTQYF. Using reference TRBV18 and TRBJ2-3 for the parts outside the CDR3, the full variable domain is NAGVMQNPRHLVRRRGQEARLRCSPMKGHSHVYWYRQLPEEGLKFMVYLQKENIIDESGMPKERFSAEFPKEGPSILRIQQVVRGDSAAYFCASSPERPDTQYFGPGTRLTVL.